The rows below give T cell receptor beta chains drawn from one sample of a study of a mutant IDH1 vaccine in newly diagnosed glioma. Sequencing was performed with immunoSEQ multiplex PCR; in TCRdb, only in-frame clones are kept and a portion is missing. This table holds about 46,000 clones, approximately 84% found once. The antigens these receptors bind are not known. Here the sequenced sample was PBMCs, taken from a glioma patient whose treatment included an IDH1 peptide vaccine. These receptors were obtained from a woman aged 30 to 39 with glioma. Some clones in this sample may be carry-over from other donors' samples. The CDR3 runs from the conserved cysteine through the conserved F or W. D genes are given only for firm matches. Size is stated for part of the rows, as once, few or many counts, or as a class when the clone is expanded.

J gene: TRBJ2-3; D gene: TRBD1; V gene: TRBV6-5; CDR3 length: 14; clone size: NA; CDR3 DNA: TGTGCCAGCAGCTACAGGGGGAGCACAGATACGCAGTATTTT; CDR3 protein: CASSYRGSTDTQYF
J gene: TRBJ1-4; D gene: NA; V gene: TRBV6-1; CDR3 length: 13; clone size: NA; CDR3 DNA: TGTGCCAGCAGTGAATGGGGGGGTGAAAAACTGTTTTTT; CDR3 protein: CASSEWGGEKLFF
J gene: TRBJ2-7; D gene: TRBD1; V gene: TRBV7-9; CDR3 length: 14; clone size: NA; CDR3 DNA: TGTGCCAGCAGCCTGGGACAGGCCTCCTACGAGCAGTACTTC; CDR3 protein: CASSLGQASYEQYF
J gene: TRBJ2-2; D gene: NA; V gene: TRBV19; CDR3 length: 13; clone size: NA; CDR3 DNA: TGTGCCAGTAGTATTGAAGCCACCGGGGAGCTGTTTTTT; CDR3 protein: CASSIEATGELFF
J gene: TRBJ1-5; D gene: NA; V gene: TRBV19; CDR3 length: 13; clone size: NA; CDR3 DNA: TGTGCCAGTAGTATCGGGGGGGACCAGCCCCAGCATTTT; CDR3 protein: CASSIGGDQPQHF
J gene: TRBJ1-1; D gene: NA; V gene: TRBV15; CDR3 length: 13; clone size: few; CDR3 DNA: TGTGCCACCAGCAGCGGGGCAATTGGAATGGCTTTCTTT; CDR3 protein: CATSSGAIGMAFF
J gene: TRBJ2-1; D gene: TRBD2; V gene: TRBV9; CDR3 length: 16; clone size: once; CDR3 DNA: TGTGCCAGCAGCGTAGTGGGACTAGCGGACTACAATGAGCAGTTCTTC; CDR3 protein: CASSVVGLADYNEQFF
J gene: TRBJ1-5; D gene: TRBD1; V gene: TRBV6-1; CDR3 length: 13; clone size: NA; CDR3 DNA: TGTGCCAGCAACCGGGACAGGAATCAGCCCCAGCATTTT; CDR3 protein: CASNRDRNQPQHF
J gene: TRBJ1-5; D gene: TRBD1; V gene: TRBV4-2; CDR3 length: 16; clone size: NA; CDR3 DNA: TGTGCCAGCAGCCAAGGGACAGGGAATAGCAATCAGCCCCAGCATTTT; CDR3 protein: CASSQGTGNSNQPQHF
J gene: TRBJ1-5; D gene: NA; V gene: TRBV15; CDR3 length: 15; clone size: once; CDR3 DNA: TGTGCCACCAGCAGGACCCAATTTAGCAATCAGCCCCAGCATTTT; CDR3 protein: CATSRTQFSNQPQHF
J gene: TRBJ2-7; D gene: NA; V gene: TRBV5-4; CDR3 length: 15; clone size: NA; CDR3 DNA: TGTGCCAGCAGCGATGTATGGCAGGCTCCCTACGAGCAGTACTTC; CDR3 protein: CASSDVWQAPYEQYF
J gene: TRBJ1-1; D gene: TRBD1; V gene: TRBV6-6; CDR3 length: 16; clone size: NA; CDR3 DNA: TGTGCCAGCAGCCAAGGACAGGGGAGATACGGGGCTGAAGCTTTCTTT; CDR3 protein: CASSQGQGRYGAEAFF
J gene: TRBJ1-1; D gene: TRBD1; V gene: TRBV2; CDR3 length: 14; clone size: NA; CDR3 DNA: TGTGCTCGAGGGGCAGGGGGCCCGAACACTGAAGCTTTCTTT; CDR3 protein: CARGAGGPNTEAFF
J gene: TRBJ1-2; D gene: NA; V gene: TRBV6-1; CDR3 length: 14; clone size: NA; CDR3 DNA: TGTGCCAGCAACCCAGGACAATTAGGCTATGGCTACACCTTC; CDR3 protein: CASNPGQLGYGYTF
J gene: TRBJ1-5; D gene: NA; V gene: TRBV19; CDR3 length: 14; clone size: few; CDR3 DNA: TGTGCCAGTAGTATTTTGGATAGTCGTCAGCCCCAGCATTTT; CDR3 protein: CASSILDSRQPQHF
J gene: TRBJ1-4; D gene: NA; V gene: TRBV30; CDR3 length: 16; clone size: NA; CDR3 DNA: TGTGCCTGGAGGGACAGCTCACCTGCAACTAATGAAAAACTGTTTTTT; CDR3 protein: CAWRDSSPATNEKLFF
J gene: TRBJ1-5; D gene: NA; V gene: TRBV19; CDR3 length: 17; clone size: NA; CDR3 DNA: TGTGCCAGTAGTATAGACCGGGTCTGGGTTAGCAATCAGCCCCAGCATTTT; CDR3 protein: CASSIDRVWVSNQPQHF
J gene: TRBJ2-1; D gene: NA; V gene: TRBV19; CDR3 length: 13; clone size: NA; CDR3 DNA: TGTGCCAGTAGTATACGTGGCGGCGATGAGCAGTTCTTC; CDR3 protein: CASSIRGGDEQFF
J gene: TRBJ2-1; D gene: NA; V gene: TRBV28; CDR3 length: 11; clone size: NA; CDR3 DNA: TGTGCCAGCAATAGGATGGGTGAGCAGTTCTTC; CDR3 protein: CASNRMGEQFF
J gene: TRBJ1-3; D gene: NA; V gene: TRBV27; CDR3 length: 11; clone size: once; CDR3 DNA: TGTGCCACACGCTCTGGAAACACCATATATTTT; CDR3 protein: CATRSGNTIYF
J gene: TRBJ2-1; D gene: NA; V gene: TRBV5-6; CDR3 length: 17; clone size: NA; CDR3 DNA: TGTGCCAGCAGCTCCTCCTGGACCGTTAGCTCCTACAATGAGCAGTTCTTC; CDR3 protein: CASSSSWTVSSYNEQFF
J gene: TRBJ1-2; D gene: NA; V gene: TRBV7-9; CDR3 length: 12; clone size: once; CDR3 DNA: TGTGCCAGCAGCACAATCGGGTATGGCTACACCTTC; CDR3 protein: CASSTIGYGYTF
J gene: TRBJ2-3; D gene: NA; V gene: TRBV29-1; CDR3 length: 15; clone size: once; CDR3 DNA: TGCAGCGTCGCCCTGGACAGTATGGGTGCAGATACGCAGTATTTT; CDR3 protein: CSVALDSMGADTQYF
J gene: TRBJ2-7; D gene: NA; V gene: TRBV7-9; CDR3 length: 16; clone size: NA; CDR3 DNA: TGTGCCAGCAGCCCCAGGGGAGAGCGCGGGACCTACGAGCAGTACTTC; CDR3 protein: CASSPRGERGTYEQYF
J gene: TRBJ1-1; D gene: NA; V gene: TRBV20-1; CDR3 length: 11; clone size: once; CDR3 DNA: TGCAGTGCTTCAAGGAGGGGTGAAGCTTTCTTT; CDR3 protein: CSASRRGEAFF
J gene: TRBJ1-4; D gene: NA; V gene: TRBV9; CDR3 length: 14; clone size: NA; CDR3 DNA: TGTGCCAGCAGCCCCCGCAGGGAGGGGGAAAAACTGTTTTTT; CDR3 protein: CASSPRREGEKLFF
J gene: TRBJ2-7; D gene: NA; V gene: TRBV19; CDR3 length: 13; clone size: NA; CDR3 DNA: TGTGCCAGTAGTTGGGGGTCCGGCTACGAGCAGTACTTC; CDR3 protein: CASSWGSGYEQYF
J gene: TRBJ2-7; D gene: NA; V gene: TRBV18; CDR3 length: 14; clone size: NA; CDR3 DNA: TGTGCCAGCTCACCGCCCGAAAGGTCCTACGAGCAGTACTTC; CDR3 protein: CASSPPERSYEQYF
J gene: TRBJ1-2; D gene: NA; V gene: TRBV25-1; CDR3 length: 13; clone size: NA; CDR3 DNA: TGTGCCAGCTCCCGGACAGCTTACTATGGCTACACCTTC; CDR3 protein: CASSRTAYYGYTF
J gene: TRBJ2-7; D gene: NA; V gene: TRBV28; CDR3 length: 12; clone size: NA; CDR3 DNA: TGTGCCAGCAGTCTTCGCTCGTACGAGCAGTACTTC; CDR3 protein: CASSLRSYEQYF
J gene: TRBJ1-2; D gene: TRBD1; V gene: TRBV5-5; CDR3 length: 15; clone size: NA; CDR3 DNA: TGTGCCAGCAGCATAGGACAGGGGATAAACTATGGCTACACCTTC; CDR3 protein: CASSIGQGINYGYTF
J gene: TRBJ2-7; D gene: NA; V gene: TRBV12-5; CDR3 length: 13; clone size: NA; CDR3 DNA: TGTGCTAGTGGTTTGGAGCAGGGTTACGAGCAGTACTTC; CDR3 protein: CASGLEQGYEQYF
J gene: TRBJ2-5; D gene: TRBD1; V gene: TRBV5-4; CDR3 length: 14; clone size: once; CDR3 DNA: TGTGCCAGCAGCTTGACAGGGGGCAGGCAAACCCAGTACTTC; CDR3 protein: CASSLTGGRQTQYF
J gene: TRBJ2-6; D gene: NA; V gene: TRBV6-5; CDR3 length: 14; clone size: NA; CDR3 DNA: TGTGCCAGCACCCGAGTCTCTGGGGCCAACGTCCTGACTTTC; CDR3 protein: CASTRVSGANVLTF
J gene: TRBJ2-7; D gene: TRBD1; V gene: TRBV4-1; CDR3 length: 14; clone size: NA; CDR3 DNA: TGCGCCAGCAGCCTTGACAGGGATTGGTACGAGCAGTACTTC; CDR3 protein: CASSLDRDWYEQYF
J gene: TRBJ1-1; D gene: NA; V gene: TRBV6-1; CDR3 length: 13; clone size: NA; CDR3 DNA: TGTGCCAGCAGTGAACGCCCGAACACTGAAGCTTTCTTT; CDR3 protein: CASSERPNTEAFF
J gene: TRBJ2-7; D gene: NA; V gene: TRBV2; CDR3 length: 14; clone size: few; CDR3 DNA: TGTGCCAGCAGGGAACAGGGCAAGGGCTACGAGCAGTACTTC; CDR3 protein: CASREQGKGYEQYF
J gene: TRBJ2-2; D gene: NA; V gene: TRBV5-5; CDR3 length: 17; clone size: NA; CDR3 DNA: TGTGCCAGCAGCTTCAGCGGTAGTTCCGCTTACACCGGGGAGCTGTTTTTT; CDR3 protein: CASSFSGSSAYTGELFF
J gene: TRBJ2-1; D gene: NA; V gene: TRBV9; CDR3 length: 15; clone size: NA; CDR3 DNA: TGTGCCAGCAGTGGGGGCTCCTTCTCCTACAATGAGCAGTTCTTC; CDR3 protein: CASSGGSFSYNEQFF
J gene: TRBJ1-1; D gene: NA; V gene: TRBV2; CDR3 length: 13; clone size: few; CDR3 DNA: TGTGCCAGCGGTGAGGGTTTGAACACTGAAGCTTTCTTT; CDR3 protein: CASGEGLNTEAFF
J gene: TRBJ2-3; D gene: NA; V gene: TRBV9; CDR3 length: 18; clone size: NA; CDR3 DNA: TGTGCCAGCAGCGTAGGAGAGGGGGGGGACAGGCAAACAGATACGCAGTATTTT; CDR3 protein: CASSVGEGGDRQTDTQYF
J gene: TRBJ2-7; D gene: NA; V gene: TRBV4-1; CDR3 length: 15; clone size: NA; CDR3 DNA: TGCGCCAGCAGCCAACAGACCCAGAGGGGGGACGAGCAGTACTTC; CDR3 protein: CASSQQTQRGDEQYF
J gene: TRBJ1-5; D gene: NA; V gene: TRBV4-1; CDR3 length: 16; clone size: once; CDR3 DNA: TGCGCCAGCAGTCAAGGGGGGGCATTTGGCAATCAGCCCCAGCATTTT; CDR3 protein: CASSQGGAFGNQPQHF
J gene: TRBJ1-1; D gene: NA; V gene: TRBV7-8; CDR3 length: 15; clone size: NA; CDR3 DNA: TGTGCCAGCGGCGGGCGGGGAGGGTCAAATACTGAAGCTTTCTTT; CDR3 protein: CASGGRGGSNTEAFF
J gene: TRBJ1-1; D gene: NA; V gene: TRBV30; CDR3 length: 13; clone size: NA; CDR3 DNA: TGTGCCTGGAGTGTACAGAGGAACACTGAAGCTTTCTTT; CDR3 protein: CAWSVQRNTEAFF
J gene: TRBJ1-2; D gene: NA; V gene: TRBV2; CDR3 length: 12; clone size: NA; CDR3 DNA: TGTGCCAGCAGTAACAGTGGCTATGGCTACACCTTC; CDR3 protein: CASSNSGYGYTF
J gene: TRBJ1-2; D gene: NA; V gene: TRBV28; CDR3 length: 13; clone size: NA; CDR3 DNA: TGTGCCAGCATCAGGCCCGAGGACTATGGCTACACCTTC; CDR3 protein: CASIRPEDYGYTF
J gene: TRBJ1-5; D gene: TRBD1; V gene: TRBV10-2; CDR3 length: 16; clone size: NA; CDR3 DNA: TGCGCCAGCAGTGAGCCCGGACAGGGGGCGAGACAGCCCCAGCATTTT; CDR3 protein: CASSEPGQGARQPQHF
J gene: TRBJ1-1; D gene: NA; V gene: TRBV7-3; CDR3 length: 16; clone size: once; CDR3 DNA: TGTGCCAGCAGCTTGCGAGGGGGAGAAGGAAGGACTGAAGCTTTCTTT; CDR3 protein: CASSLRGGEGRTEAFF
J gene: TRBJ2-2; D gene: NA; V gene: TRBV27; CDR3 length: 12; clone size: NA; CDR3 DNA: TGTGCCAGCAGTTTAGGGTACGGGGAGCTGTTTTTT; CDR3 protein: CASSLGYGELFF
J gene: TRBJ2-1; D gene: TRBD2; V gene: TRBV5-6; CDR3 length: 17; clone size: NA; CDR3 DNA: TGTGCCAGCAGCTTGCTGGCTAGCGGGAGTGTCTACAATGAGCAGTTCTTC; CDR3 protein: CASSLLASGSVYNEQFF
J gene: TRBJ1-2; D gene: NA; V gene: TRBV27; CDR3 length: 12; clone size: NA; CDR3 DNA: TGTGCCAGCTCCGAGGGGCGGCAAGGCTACACCTTC; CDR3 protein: CASSEGRQGYTF
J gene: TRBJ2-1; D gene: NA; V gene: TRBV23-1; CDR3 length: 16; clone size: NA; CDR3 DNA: TGCGCCAGCAGTCAATCCGAGCCCGAGGGGGGAAATGAGCAGTTCTTC; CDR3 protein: CASSQSEPEGGNEQFF
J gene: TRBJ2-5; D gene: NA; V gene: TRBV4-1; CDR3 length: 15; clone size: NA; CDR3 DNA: TGCGCCAGCAGCCGAGACAGATCCTGGGAGGAGACCCAGTACTTC; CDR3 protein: CASSRDRSWEETQYF
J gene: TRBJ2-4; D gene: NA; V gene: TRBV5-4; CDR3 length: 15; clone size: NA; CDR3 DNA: TGTGCCAGCAGCCAAACAGGAATAGCCAAAAACATTCAGTACTTC; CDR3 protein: CASSQTGIAKNIQYF
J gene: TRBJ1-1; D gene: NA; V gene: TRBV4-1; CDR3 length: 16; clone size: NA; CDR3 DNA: TGCGCCAGCAGCCAAGCGGAGGGACTTACGAACACTGAAGCTTTCTTT; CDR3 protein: CASSQAEGLTNTEAFF
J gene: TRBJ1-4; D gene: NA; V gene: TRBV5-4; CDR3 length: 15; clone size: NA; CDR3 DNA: TGTGCCAGCAGTCCCGAGGGATTAACTAATGAAAAACTGTTTTTT; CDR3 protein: CASSPEGLTNEKLFF
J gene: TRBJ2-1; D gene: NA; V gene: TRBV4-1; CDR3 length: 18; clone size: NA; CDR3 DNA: TGCGCCAGCAGCCAAGAAGATGAAGCGCGAGGGTACTACAATGAGCAGTTCTTC; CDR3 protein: CASSQEDEARGYYNEQFF
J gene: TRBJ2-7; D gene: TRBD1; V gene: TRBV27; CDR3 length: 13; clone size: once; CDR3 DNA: TGTGCCAGCTATCCCCCAGGGGGCAGGGAGCAGTACTTC; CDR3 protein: CASYPPGGREQYF
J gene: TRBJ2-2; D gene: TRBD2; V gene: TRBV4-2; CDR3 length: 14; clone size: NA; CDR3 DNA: TGTGCCAGCAGCCTGGGGGGGAGGGTCGGGGAGCTGTTTTTT; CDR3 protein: CASSLGGRVGELFF